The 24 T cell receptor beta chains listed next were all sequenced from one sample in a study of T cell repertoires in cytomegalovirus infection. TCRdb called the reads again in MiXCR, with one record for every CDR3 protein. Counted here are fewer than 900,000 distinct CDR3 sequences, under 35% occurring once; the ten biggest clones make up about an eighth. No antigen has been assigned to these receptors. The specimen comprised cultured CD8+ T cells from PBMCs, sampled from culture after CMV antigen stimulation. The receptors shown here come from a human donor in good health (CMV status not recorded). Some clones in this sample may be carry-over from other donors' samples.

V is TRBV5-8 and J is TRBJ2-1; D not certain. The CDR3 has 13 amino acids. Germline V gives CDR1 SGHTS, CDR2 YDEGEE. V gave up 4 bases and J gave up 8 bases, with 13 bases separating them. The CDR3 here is CASSHGYTYEQFF. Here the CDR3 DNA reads TGTGCCAGCAGCCATGGATACACTTATGAGCAGTTCTTC.

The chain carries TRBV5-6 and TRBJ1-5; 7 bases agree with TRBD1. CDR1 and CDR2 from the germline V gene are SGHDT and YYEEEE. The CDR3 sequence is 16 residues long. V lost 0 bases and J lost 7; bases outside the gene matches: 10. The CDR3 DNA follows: TGTGCCAGCAGCTTGGATGGGGAGGGGGCTCGCCAGCCCCAGCATTTT. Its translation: CASSLDGEGARQPQHF.

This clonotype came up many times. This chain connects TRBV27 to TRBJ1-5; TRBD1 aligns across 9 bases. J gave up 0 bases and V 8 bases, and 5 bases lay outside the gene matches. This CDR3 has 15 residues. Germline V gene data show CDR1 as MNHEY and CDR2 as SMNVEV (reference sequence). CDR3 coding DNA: TGTGCCAGCGGGACAGGGCTATATAGCAATCAGCCCCAGCATTTT. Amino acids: CASGTGLYSNQPQHF.

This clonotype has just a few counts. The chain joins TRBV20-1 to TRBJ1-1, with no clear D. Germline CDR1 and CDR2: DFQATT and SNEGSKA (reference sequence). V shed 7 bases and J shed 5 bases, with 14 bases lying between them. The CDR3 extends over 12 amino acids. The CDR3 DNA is TGCAGTGATCTCTTAATGGGTACTGAAGCTTTCTTT. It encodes CSDLLMGTEAFF.

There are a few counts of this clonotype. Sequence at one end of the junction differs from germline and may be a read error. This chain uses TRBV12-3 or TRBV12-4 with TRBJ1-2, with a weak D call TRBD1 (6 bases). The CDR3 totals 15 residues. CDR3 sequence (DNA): TGTGCCAGCAGCTTAGGGGGACTCAAACTCTATGGCTACACCTTC. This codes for CASSLGGLKLYGYTF.

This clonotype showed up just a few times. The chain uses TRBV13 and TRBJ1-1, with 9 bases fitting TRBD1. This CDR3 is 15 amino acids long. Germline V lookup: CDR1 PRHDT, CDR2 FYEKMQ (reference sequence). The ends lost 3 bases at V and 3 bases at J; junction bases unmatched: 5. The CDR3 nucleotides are TGTGCCAGCAGCTTGGGACAGGGAGCCTACACTGAAGCTTTCTTT. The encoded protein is CASSLGQGAYTEAFF.

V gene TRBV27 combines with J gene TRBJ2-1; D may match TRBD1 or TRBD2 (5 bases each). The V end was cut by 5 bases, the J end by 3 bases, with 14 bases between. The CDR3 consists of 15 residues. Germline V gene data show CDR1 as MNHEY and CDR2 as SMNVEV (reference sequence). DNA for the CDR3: TGTGCCAGCAGTCACGGAATGGGGGTCTACAATGAGCAGTTCTTC. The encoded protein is CASSHGMGVYNEQFF.

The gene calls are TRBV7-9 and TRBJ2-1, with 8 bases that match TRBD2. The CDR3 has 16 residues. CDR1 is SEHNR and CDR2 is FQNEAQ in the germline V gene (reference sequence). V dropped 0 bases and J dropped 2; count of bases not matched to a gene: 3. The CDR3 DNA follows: TGTGCCAGCAGCTTAGCCGCGGGGGGAACCTACAATGAGCAGTTCTTC. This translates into CASSLAAGGTYNEQFF.

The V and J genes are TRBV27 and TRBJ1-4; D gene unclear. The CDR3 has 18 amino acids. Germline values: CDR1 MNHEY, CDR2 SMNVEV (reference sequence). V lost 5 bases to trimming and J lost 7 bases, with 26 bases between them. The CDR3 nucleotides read TGTGCCAGCAGTATAATCGGGTCGGGAGACATAATGGGTGAAAAACTGTTTTTT. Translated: CASSIIGSGDIMGEKLFF. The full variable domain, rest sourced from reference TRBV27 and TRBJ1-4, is EAQVTQNPRYLITVTGKKLTVTCSQNMNHEYMSWYRQDPGLGLRQIYYSMNVEVTDKGDVPEGYKVSRKEKRNFPLILESPSPNQTSLYFCASSIIGSGDIMGEKLFFGSGTQLSVL.

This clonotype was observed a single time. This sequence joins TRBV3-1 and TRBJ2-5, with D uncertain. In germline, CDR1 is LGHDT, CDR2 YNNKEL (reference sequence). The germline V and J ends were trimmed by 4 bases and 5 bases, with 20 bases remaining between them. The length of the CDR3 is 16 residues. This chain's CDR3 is CASSRVSDRSRETQYF. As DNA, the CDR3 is TGTGCCAGCAGCCGTGTTTCGGATAGATCGAGGGAGACCCAGTACTTC.

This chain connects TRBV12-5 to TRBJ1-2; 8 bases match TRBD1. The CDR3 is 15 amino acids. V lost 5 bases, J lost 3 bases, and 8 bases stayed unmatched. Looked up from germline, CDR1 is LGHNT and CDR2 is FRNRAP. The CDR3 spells CASGLLDRVDYGYTF. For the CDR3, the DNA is TGTGCTAGTGGTCTTCTGGACAGGGTGGACTATGGCTACACCTTC. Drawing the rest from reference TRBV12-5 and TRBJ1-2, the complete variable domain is DARVTQTPRHKVTEMGQEVTMRCQPILGHNTVFWYRQTMMQGLELLAYFRNRAPLDDSGMPKDRFSAEMPDATLATLKIQPSEPRDSAVYFCASGLLDRVDYGYTFGSGTRLTVV.

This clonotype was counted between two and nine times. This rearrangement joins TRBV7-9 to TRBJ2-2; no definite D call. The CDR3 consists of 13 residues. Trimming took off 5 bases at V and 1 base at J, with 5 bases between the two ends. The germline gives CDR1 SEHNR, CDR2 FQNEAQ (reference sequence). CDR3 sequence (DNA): TGTGCCAGCAGCCGGGTGAACACCGGGGAGCTGTTTTTT. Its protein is CASSRVNTGELFF.

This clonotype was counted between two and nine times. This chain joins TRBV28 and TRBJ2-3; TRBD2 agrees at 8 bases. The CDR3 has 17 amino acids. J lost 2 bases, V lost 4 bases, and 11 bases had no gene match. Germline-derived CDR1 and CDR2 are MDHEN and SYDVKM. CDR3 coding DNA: TGTGCCAGCAGTTCCCTGTGGCGGGGGGCCTACACAGATACGCAGTATTTT. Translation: CASSSLWRGAYTDTQYF.

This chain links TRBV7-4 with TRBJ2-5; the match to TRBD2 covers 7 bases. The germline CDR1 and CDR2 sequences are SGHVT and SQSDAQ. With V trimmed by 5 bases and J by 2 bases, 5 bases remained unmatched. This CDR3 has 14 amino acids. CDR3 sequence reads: CASSPNGGQETQYF. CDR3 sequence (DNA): TGTGCCAGCAGCCCAAACGGGGGGCAAGAGACCCAGTACTTC.

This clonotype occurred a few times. The CDR3 DNA follows: TGCGCCAGCAGCCCTGACTGGAACACCGGGGAGCTGTTTTTT. Amino acids: CASSPDWNTGELFF. The chain recombines TRBV5-1 with TRBJ2-2; no definite D call. The germline V and J ends were trimmed by 4 bases and 1 base, with 8 bases remaining between them. The V gene's germline CDR1 is SGHRS and CDR2 YFSETQ. This CDR3 has 14 residues.

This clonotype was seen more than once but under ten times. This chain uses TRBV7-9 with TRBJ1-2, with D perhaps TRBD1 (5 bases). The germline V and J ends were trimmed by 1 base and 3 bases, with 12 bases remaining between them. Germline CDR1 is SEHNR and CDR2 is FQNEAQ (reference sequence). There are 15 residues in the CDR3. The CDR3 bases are TGTGCCAGCAGCTTAGGTGCAGGGAGTGACTATGGCTACACCTTC. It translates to CASSLGAGSDYGYTF.

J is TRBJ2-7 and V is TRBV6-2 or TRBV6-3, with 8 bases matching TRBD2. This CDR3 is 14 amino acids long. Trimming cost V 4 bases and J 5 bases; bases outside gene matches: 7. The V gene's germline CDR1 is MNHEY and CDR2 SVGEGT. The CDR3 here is CASSSGLAGDEQYV. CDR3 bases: TGTGCCAGCAGTTCCGGACTAGCAGGGGACGAGCAGTACGTC.

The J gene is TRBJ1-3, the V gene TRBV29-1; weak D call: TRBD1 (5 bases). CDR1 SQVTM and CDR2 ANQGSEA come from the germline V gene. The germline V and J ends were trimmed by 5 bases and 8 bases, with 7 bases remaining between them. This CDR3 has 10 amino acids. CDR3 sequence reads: CSVTGDTIYF. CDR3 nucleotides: TGCAGCGTTACAGGAGACACCATATATTTT.

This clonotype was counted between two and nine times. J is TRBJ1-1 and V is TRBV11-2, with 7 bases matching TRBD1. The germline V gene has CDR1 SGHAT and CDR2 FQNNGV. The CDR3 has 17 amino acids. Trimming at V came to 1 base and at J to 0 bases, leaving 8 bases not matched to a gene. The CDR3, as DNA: TGTGCCAGCAGCTTAGCGGCCCGACAGGGCATGAACACTGAAGCTTTCTTT. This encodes CASSLAARQGMNTEAFF.

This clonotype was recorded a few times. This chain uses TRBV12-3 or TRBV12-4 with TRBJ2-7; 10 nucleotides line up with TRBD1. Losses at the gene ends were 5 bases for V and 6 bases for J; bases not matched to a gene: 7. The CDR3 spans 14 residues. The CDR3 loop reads CASSPHRDRGEQYF. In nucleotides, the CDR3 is TGTGCCAGCAGTCCGCACCGGGACAGGGGCGAGCAGTACTTC.

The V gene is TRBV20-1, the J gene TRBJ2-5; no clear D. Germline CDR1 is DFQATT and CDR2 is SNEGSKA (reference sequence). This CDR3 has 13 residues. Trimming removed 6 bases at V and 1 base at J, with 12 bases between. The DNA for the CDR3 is TGCAGTGCCCCTTACAGTCCCCAAGAGACCCAGTACTTC. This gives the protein CSAPYSPQETQYF.

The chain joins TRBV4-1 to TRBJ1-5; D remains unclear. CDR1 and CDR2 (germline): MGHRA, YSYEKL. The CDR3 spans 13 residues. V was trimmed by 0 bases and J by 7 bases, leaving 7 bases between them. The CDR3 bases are TGCGCCAGCAGCCAAGATCCTTCCCAGCCCCAGCATTTT. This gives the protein CASSQDPSQPQHF.

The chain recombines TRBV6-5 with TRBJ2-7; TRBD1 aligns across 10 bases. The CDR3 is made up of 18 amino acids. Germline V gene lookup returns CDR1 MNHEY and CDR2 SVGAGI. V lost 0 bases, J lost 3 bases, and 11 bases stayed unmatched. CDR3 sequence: CASSYSGAGDRGDYEQYF. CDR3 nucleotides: TGTGCCAGCAGTTACTCGGGGGCCGGGGACAGGGGCGACTACGAGCAGTACTTC.

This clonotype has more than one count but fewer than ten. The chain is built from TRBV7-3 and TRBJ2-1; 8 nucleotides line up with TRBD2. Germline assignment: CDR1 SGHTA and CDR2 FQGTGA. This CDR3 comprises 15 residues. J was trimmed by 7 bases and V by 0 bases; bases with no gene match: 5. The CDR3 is CASSLTRGGRNEQFF. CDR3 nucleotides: TGTGCCAGCAGCTTAACACGGGGGGGCCGTAATGAGCAGTTCTTC.